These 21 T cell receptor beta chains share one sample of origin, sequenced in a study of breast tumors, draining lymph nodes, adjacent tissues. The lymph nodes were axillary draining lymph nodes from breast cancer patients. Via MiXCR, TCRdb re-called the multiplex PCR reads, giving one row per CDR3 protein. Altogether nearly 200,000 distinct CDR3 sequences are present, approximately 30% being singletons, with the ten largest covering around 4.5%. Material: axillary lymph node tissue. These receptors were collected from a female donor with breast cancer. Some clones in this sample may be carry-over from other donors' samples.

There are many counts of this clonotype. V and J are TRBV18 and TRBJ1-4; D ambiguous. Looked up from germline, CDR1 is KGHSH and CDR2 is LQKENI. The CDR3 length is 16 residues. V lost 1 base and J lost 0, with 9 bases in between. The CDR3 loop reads CASSPLAPATNEKLFF. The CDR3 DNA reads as TGTGCCAGCTCACCACTAGCCCCCGCAACTAATGAAAAACTGTTTTTT.

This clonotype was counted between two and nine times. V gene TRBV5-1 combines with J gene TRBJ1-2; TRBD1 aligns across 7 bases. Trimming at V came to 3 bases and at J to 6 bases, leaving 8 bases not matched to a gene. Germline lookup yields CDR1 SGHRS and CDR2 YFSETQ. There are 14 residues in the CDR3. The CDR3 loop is CASSSLTGVDGYTF. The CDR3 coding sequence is TGCGCCAGCAGCTCGTTAACAGGGGTGGATGGCTACACCTTC.

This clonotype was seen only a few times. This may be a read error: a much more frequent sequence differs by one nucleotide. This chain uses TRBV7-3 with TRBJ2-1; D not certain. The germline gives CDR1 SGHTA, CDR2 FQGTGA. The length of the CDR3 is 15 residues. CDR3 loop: CASSLYADRDNEQLF. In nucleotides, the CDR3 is TGTGCCAGCAGCCTCTATGCGGACCGTGACAATGAGCAGCTCTTC.

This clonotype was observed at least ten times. CDR3 sequence reads: CASSFRSSSGNTIYF. In nucleotides, the CDR3 is TGTGCCAGCAGTTTCCGATCCTCCTCTGGAAACACCATATATTTT. The chain carries TRBV28 and TRBJ1-3; D is unresolved. The CDR3 covers 15 residues. V lost 3 bases and J lost 0, with 9 bases in between. Germline V gene sequence: CDR1 MDHEN, CDR2 SYDVKM.

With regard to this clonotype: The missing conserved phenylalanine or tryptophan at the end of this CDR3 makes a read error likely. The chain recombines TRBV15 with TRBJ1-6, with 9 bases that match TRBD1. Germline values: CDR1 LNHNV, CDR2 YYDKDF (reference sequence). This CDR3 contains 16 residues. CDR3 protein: CVTSNWDRDGESPLHS. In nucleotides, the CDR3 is TGTGTCACCAGCAATTGGGACAGGGATGGAGAATCACCCCTCCACTCT.

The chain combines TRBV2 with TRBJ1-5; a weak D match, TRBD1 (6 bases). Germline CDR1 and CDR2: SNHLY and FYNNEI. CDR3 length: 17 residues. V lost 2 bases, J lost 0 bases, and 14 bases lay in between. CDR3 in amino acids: CASSEPQGTYSNQPQHF. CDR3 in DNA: TGTGCCAGCAGTGAACCCCAGGGGACCTATAGCAATCAGCCCCAGCATTTT.

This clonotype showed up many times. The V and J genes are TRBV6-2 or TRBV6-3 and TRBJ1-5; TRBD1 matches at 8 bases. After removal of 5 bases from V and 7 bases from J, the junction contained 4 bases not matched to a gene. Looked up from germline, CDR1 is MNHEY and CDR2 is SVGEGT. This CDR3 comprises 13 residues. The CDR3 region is CASSRTGIQPQHF. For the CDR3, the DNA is TGTGCCAGCAGTCGGACAGGGATCCAGCCCCAGCATTTT.

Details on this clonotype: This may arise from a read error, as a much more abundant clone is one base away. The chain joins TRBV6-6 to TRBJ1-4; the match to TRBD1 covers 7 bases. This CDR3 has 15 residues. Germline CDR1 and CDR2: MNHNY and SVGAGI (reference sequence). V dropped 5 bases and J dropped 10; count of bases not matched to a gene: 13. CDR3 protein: CASSQEWGRGVKLFF. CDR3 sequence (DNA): TGTGCCAGCAGTCAAGAATGGGGCAGGGGGGTAAAACTGTTTTTT.

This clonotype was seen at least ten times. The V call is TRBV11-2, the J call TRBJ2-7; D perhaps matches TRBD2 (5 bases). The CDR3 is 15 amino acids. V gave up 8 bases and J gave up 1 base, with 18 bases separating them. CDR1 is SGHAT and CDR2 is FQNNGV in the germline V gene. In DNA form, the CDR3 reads TGTGCCAGCCACCGCGACGGCCGGGGATCCTACGAGCAGTACTTC. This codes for CASHRDGRGSYEQYF. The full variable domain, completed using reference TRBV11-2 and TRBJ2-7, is EAGVAQSPRYKIIEKRQSVAFWCNPISGHATLYWYQQILGQGPKLLIQFQNNGVVDDSQLPKDRFSAERLKGVDSTLKIQPAKLEDSAVYLCASHRDGRGSYEQYFGPGTRLTVT.

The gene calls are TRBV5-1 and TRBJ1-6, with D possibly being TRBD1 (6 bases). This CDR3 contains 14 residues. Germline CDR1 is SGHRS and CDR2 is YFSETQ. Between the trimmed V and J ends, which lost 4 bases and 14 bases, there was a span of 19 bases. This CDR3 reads CASSARQAGRSLHF. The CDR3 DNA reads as TGCGCCAGCAGCGCACGACAGGCGGGTCGATCCCTCCACTTT.

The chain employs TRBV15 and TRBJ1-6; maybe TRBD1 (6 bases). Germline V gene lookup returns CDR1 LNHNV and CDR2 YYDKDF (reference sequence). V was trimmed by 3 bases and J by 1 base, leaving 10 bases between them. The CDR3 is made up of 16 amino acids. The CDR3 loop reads CATSSEGQSYNSPLHF. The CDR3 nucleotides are TGTGCCACCAGCAGTGAAGGACAGTCCTATAATTCACCCCTCCACTTT.

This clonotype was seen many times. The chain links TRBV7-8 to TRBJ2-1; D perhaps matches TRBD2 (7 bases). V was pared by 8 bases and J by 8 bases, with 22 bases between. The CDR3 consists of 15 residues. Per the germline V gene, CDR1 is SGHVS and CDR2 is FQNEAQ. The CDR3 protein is CASAMGGQPVYEQFF. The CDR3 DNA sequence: TGTGCCAGCGCAATGGGGGGGCAGCCGGTATATGAGCAGTTCTTC.

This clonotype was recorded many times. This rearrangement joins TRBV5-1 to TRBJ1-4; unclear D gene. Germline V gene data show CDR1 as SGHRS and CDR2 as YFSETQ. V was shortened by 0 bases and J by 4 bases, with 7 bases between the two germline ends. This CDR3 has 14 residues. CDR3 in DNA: TGCGCCAGCAGCTTGGACAGCAATAATGAAAAACTGTTTTTT. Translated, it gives CASSLDSNNEKLFF.

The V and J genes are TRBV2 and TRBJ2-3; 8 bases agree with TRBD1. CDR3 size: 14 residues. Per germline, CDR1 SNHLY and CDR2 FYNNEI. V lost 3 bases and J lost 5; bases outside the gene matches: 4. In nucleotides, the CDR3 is TGTGCCAGCAGTGAGGACAGGGATGAAGATACGCAGTATTTT. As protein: CASSEDRDEDTQYF.

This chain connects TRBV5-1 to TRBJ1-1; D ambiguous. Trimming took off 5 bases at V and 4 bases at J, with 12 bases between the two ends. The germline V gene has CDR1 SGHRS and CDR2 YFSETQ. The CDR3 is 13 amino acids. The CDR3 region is CASSPGWVTEAFF. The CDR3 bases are TGCGCCAGCAGTCCCGGATGGGTCACTGAAGCTTTCTTT.

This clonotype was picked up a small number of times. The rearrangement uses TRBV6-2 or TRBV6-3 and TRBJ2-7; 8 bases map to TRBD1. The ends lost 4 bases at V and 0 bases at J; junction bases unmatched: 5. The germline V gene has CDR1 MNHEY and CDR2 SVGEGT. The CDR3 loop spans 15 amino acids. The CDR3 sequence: CASSFTGGPSYEQYF. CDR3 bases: TGTGCCAGCAGTTTTACAGGGGGTCCCTCCTACGAGCAGTACTTC.

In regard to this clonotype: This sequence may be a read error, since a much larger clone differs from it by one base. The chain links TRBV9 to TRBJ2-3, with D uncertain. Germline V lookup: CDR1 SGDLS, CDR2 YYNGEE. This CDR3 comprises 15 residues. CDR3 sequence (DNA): TGTGCCAGCAGCGTACGGGCTCCCGGCACAGATGCGCAGTATTTT. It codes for CASSVRAPGTDAQYF.

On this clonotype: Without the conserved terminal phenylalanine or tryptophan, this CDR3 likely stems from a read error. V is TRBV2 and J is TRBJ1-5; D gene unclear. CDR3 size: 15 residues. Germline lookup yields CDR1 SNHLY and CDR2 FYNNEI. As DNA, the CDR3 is TGTGCCGGCAGTCCTCGGCCCAGACGGCGTCAGCCCCAGCATGGT. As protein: CAGSPRPRRRQPQHG.

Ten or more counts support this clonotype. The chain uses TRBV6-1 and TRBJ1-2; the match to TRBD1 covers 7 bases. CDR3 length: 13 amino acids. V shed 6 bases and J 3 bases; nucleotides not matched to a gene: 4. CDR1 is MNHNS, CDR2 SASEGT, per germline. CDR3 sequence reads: CASSHTGDYGYTF. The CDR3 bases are TGTGCCAGCAGCCATACAGGGGACTATGGCTACACCTTC.

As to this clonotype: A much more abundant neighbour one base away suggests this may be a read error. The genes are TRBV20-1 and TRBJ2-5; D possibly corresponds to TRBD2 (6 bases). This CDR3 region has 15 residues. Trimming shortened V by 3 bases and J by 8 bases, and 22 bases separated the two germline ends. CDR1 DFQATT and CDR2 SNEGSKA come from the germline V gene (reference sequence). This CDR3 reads CSARRGGAGPQTQYF. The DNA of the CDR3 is TGCAGTGCTAGGCGAGGCGGGGCCGGACCACAAACCCAGTACTTC.

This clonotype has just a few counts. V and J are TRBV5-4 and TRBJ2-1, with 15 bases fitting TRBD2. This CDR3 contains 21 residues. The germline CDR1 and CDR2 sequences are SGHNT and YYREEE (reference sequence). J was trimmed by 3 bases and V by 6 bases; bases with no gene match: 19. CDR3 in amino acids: CASKRGTSGGSGMGYYNEQFF. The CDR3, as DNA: TGTGCCAGCAAAAGGGGGACTAGCGGGGGGTCCGGTATGGGGTACTACAATGAGCAGTTCTTC.